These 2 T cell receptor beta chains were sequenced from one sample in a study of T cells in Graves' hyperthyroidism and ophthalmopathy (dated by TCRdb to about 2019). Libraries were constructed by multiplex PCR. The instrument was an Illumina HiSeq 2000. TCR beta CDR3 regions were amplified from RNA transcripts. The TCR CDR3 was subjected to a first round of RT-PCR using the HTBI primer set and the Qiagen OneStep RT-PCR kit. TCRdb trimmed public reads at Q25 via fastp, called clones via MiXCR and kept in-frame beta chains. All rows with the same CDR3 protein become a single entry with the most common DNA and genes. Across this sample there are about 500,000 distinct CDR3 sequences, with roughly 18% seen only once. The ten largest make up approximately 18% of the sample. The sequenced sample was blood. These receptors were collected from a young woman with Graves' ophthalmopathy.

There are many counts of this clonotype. CDR3 sequence (DNA): TGTGCCAGCAAATCATCTGCATCCTACGAGCAGTACTTC. Translated: CASKSSASYEQYF. The chain recombines TRBV6-2 or TRBV6-3 with TRBJ2-7; no firm D call. Germline lookup yields CDR1 MNHEY and CDR2 SVGEGT. This CDR3 contains 13 residues. Trimming stripped 7 bases from V and 1 base from J, with 11 bases between.

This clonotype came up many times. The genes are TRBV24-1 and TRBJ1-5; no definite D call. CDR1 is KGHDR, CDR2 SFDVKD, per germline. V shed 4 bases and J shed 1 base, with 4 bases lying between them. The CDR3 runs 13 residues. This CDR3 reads CATSEGSNQPQHF. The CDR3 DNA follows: TGTGCCACCAGTGAAGGGAGCAATCAGCCCCAGCATTTT.